A single sample gave rise to the 8 T cell receptor beta chains below, sequenced in a study of T cell responses to AZD1222 COVID-19 vaccine. Sequenced by immunoSEQ multiplex PCR; TCRdb stores in-frame clones only, minus some. This table has about 170,000 clones, roughly 89% appearing once. This specimen was peripheral blood, taken on day 0 of AZD1222 vaccination. All receptors come from an adult in good health.

This clone was seen a single time. V is TRBV3-1 (or the pseudogene TRBV3-2) and J is TRBJ1-1; perhaps TRBD1 as D (6 bases). Trimming stripped 5 bases from V and 0 bases from J, with 16 bases between. Germline V lookup: CDR1 LGHDT, CDR2 YNNKEL (reference sequence). The length of the CDR3 is 16 residues. CDR3 residues: CASSWARRQVNTEAFF. The DNA of the CDR3 is TGTGCCAGCAGCTGGGCCCGGAGACAGGTGAACACTGAAGCTTTCTTT.

In this sample, this clone turned up once. The V and J genes are TRBV4-3 and TRBJ1-3; D is perhaps TRBD1 (5 bases). The CDR3 contains 15 residues. The V end was cut by 0 bases, the J end by 2 bases, with 8 bases between. Germline-derived CDR1 and CDR2 are LGHNA and YSLEER. CDR3 sequence reads: CASSQEGGTGNTIYF. In DNA form, the CDR3 reads TGCGCCAGCAGCCAAGAGGGGGGGACTGGAAACACCATATATTTT.

This sequence joins TRBV9 and TRBJ2-3; TRBD2 agrees at 10 bases. Germline CDR1 SGDLS, CDR2 YYNGEE. The V and J ends lost 3 bases and 2 bases, in that order; junction bases with no gene match: 3. The length of the CDR3 is 15 residues. CDR3 amino acids: CASSEREGLTDTQYF. The CDR3, as DNA: TGTGCCAGCAGCGAGCGGGAGGGCCTCACAGATACGCAGTATTTT.

This rearrangement joins TRBV7-3 to TRBJ2-3; 9 bases align to TRBD2. The germline gives CDR1 SGHTA, CDR2 FQGTGA. Trimming removed 3 bases from V and 1 base from J; junction bases left unmatched: 2. The CDR3 spans 15 residues. The CDR3 DNA reads TGTGCCAGCAGCTTCGTAGCGGGGGGCACAGATACGCAGTATTTT. Amino acids: CASSFVAGGTDTQYF.

About this clone: Other DNA sequences in this sample translate to the same CDR3. This chain joins TRBV24-1 and TRBJ1-5; the D is unclear. Germline V lookup: CDR1 KGHDR, CDR2 SFDVKD. The V gene lost 2 bases and the J gene lost 2 bases, with 6 bases spanning the gap. The CDR3 extends over 14 amino acids. The CDR3 loop is CATSDSRGNQPQHF. The CDR3 nucleotides are TGTGCCACCAGTGATTCGAGGGGCAATCAGCCCCAGCATTTT.

Only one count was recorded for this clone. This rearrangement joins TRBV5-1 to TRBJ2-3; 12 bases fit TRBD2. With 0 bases clipped from V and 6 bases from J, the junction kept 8 bases outside the gene matches. The CDR3 runs 17 residues. Germline V gene lookup returns CDR1 SGHRS and CDR2 YFSETQ. The CDR3 sequence: CASSLAGLAGPTDTQYF. The CDR3 coding sequence is TGCGCCAGCAGCTTGGCCGGACTAGCGGGGCCCACGGATACGCAGTATTTT.

The chain couples TRBV24-1 to TRBJ1-1; TRBD1 is a possible D gene (6 bases). Germline V gives CDR1 KGHDR, CDR2 SFDVKD. Trimming took off 1 base at V and 1 base at J, with 9 bases between the two ends. This CDR3 comprises 15 residues. The CDR3 reads CATSDFLQGNTEAFF. The CDR3 region has the DNA TGTGCCACCAGTGATTTTTTACAGGGGAACACTGAAGCTTTCTTT.

The chain carries TRBV6-5 and TRBJ1-2; possible D gene TRBD1, 5 bases. Per the germline V gene, CDR1 is MNHEY and CDR2 is SVGAGI. The CDR3 is 13 residues long. Trimming stripped 3 bases from V and 1 base from J, with 6 bases between. CDR3 coding DNA: TGTGCCAGCAGTTATGGGGGTAACTATGGCTACACCTTC. Protein product: CASSYGGNYGYTF.